This T cell receptor beta chain was captured by sequencing in a study of STAT5B mutations in CD4+ large granular lymphocyte leukemia. Study-wide findings and caveats: Top patient clones used TRBV06 genes more often: 8/27 versus 2/35 in controls.

The ends were cut back, 6 bases at V and 5 bases at J, with 13 bases in the middle. CDR1 and CDR2 from the germline V gene are MNHNY and SVGAGI (reference sequence). This CDR3 has 13 amino acids. Assay: immunoSEQ multiplex PCR; the TCRdb copy retains only in-frame clones and omits some. The sample contains roughly 21,000 clones, 65% to 80% of which appear only once. As concerns this clone: The antigen remains unidentified.

The sequencing sample was made of CD4+ T cells from blood buffy coats. The sequence came from a human donor in good health. The rearrangement joins TRBV6-6 to TRBJ2-5, with D uncertain. The CDR3 bases are TGTGCCAGCAGACCCCCTGGGCCGGAGACCCAGTACTTC. It encodes CASRPPGPETQYF.